The 20 T cell receptor beta chains listed next were all sequenced from one sample in a study of cytomegalovirus exposure and HLA in healthy donors. Amplification used 60 Vbeta primers and 13 Jbeta primers. Measured with immunoSEQ multiplex PCR; TCRdb has only the in-frame clones, and not every one. This table has roughly 150,000 clones, around 77% appearing once. The sample taken for sequencing was PBMCs. The receptor set was obtained from a man aged 30 to 39 in good health and CMV-seronegative.

The chain has TRBV25-1 and TRBJ1-1, with 8 nucleotides matching TRBD1. This CDR3 has 15 amino acids. V lost 8 bases, J lost 1 base, and 9 bases stayed unmatched. CDR1 is MGHDK and CDR2 is SYGVNS in the germline V gene. This CDR3 reads CASSAWTGTNTEAFF. The CDR3 bases are TGTGCCAGCTCAGCCTGGACAGGGACGAACACTGAAGCTTTCTTT.

For the CDR3, the DNA is TGTGCCAGCAGTTCGACACTGTACAATGAGCAGTTCTTC. This codes for CASSSTLYNEQFF. The chain has TRBV27 and TRBJ2-1; D unresolved. V was cut by 4 bases and J by 4 bases, with 8 bases left in between. The germline CDR1 and CDR2 sequences are MNHEY and SMNVEV (reference sequence). The CDR3 loop spans 13 amino acids.

The chain couples TRBV6-5 to TRBJ1-5; 8 nucleotides align to TRBD1. CDR1 and CDR2 from the germline V gene are MNHEY and SVGAGI. This CDR3 contains 14 residues. Trimming cost V 5 bases and J 7 bases; bases outside gene matches: 7. This CDR3 reads CASSDTQGAQPQHF. CDR3 sequence (DNA): TGTGCCAGCAGTGACACCCAGGGGGCCCAGCCCCAGCATTTT.

J is TRBJ2-7 and V is TRBV18; 11 nucleotides align to TRBD2. V gave up 4 bases and J gave up 3 bases; unmatched junction bases: 8. CDR3 length equals 16 residues. Germline V gene data show CDR1 as KGHSH and CDR2 as LQKENI. The CDR3 coding sequence is TGTGCCAGCTCACGAGTAGCGGGAGGGGCCAACTACGAGCAGTACTTC. This encodes CASSRVAGGANYEQYF.

A single count supports this clone. V usage is TRBV29-1 and J usage is TRBJ1-5; D unclear. Trimming pared 6 bases from V and 4 bases from J, leaving 13 bases between. CDR3 length equals 13 residues. CDR1 and CDR2 from the germline V gene are SQVTM and ANQGSEA. This chain's CDR3 is CSVGYGENQPQHF. The CDR3 coding sequence is TGCAGCGTGGGTTATGGGGAGAATCAGCCCCAGCATTTT.

As for this clone: The junction departs from germline at one end; a sequencing error may be responsible. The chain joins TRBV2 to TRBJ2-7, with TRBD1 identical over 8 bases. The V gene's germline CDR1 is SNHLY and CDR2 FYNNEI. The CDR3 is made up of 12 amino acids. The CDR3 region is CASSERGQADPF. In DNA, the CDR3 is TGTGCCAGCAGTGAAAGGGGACAGGCGGATCCTTTC.

The rearrangement uses TRBV5-1 and TRBJ1-4; D possibly corresponds to TRBD1 (6 bases). The CDR3 is made up of 16 amino acids. Germline values: CDR1 SGHRS, CDR2 YFSETQ. V lost 0 bases to trimming and J lost 0 bases, with 9 bases between them. CDR3 region: CASSLGQGSTNEKLFF. The CDR3 DNA follows: TGCGCCAGCAGCTTGGGCCAGGGGTCAACTAATGAAAAACTGTTTTTT.

This rearrangement joins TRBV2 to TRBJ2-7, with D perhaps matching TRBD2 (5 bases). This CDR3 contains 12 residues. V was clipped by 6 bases and J by 5 bases, with 11 bases between them. CDR1 SNHLY and CDR2 FYNNEI come from the germline V gene. The CDR3 nucleotides read TGTGCCAGCAGAGAGGGTTGGGACGAGCAGTACTTC. This sequence encodes CASREGWDEQYF. The variable domain in full, completed from reference TRBV2 and TRBJ2-7, reads EPEVTQTPSHQVTQMGQEVILRCVPISNHLYFYWYRQILGQKVEFLVSFYNNEISEKSEIFDDQFSVERPDGSNFTLKIRSTKLEDSAMYFCASREGWDEQYFGPGTRLTVT.

The V and J genes are TRBV29-1 and TRBJ2-7; 7 positions match TRBD2. There are 14 residues in the CDR3. V was clipped by 1 base and J by 4 bases; unmatched bases: 7. Germline V lookup: CDR1 SQVTM, CDR2 ANQGSEA. CDR3 residues: CSVEAGGSRYEQYF. Written as DNA, the CDR3 is TGCAGCGTTGAAGCCGGCGGGAGTAGATACGAGCAGTACTTC.

The chain recombines TRBV6-5 with TRBJ2-7; TRBD2 matches 9 bases. The junction had 5 bases not matched to a gene; V was cut back by 5 bases and J by 0 bases. Germline V gives CDR1 MNHEY, CDR2 SVGAGI. The CDR3 contains 15 residues. CDR3 nucleotide sequence: TGTGCCAGCAGTCGGTTTAGCGGGAGCTCCTACGAGCAGTACTTC. It translates to CASSRFSGSSYEQYF.

The V call is TRBV5-1, the J call TRBJ2-7, with 10 bases that match TRBD2. CDR3 length: 15 amino acids. The trim removed 4 bases at V and 0 bases at J, leaving 4 bases unmatched. Germline V CDR1 and CDR2: SGHRS, YFSETQ. The CDR3: CASSSGLAASYEQYF. DNA of the CDR3: TGCGCCAGCAGCAGTGGACTAGCGGCCTCCTACGAGCAGTACTTC.

The chain employs TRBV7-8 and TRBJ2-7, with 8 positions matching TRBD1. CDR3 length: 16 residues. Germline CDR1 is SGHVS and CDR2 is FQNEAQ. V shed 3 bases and J 6 bases; nucleotides not matched to a gene: 13. Here the CDR3 reads CASSFVVWQGAGEQYF. In nucleotides, the CDR3 is TGTGCCAGCAGCTTTGTCGTGTGGCAGGGGGCGGGCGAGCAGTACTTC.

The chain combines TRBV5-4 with TRBJ2-3; 8 bases fit TRBD2. The germline gives CDR1 SGHNT, CDR2 YYREEE (reference sequence). The CDR3 contains 12 residues. V was pared by 4 bases and J by 6 bases, with 1 base of the junction left unmatched. The CDR3 here is CASSPGGDTQYF. The CDR3 region has the DNA TGTGCCAGCAGCCCGGGGGGGGATACGCAGTATTTT.

This sequence joins TRBV7-3 and TRBJ2-3; a weak D match, TRBD2 (5 bases). The germline gives CDR1 SGHTA, CDR2 FQGTGA. There are 14 residues in the CDR3. Trimming cost V 7 bases and J 4 bases, with 15 bases left between them. CDR3 region: CASTSRQEADTQYF. In DNA, the CDR3 is TGTGCCAGCACCTCCCGCCAGGAGGCAGATACGCAGTATTTT.

This sequence joins TRBV11-2 and TRBJ2-2; D is perhaps TRBD2 (7 bases). Germline values: CDR1 SGHAT, CDR2 FQNNGV. The CDR3 sequence is 14 residues long. V was cut by 7 bases and J by 4 bases, with 13 bases left in between. This CDR3 reads CASIGGGSTGELFF. CDR3 DNA sequence: TGTGCCAGCATAGGGGGGGGGAGCACCGGGGAGCTGTTTTTT.

The J gene is TRBJ1-1, the V gene TRBV29-1; 7 nucleotides line up with TRBD1. Germline V gene data show CDR1 as SQVTM and CDR2 as ANQGSEA. After removal of 7 bases from V and 4 bases from J, the junction contained 9 bases not matched to a gene. The CDR3 spans 13 residues. The DNA of the CDR3 is TGCAGCGCTACTGAGACAGGGCCCACTGAAGCTTTCTTT. It codes for CSATETGPTEAFF.

The V and J genes are TRBV7-9 and TRBJ2-3; no clear D. CDR3 length equals 13 residues. The V and J ends lost 1 base and 6 bases respectively, with 8 bases between them. Per the germline V gene, CDR1 is SEHNR and CDR2 is FQNEAQ (reference sequence). The CDR3 loop reads CASSLVTEDTQYF. As DNA, the CDR3 is TGTGCCAGCAGCTTAGTTACAGAGGATACGCAGTATTTT.

This sequence joins TRBV5-1 and TRBJ2-7; 7 positions agree with TRBD1. Trimming took 0 bases from V and 4 from J; bases not matched to a gene: 7. The CDR3 spans 15 residues. Germline values: CDR1 SGHRS, CDR2 YFSETQ. The CDR3 region is CASSLGVGGGYEQYF. The CDR3 DNA follows: TGCGCCAGCAGCTTGGGTGTAGGGGGCGGGTACGAGCAGTACTTC. The full variable domain, completed using reference TRBV5-1 and TRBJ2-7, is KAGVTQTPRYLIKTRGQQVTLSCSPISGHRSVSWYQQTPGQGLQFLFEYFSETQRNKGNFPGRFSGRQFSNSRSEMNVSTLELGDSALYLCASSLGVGGGYEQYFGPGTRLTVT.

CDR3 region: CASRPTPGGVYEQYF. As DNA, the CDR3 is TGTGCCAGCAGACCAACGCCAGGGGGCGTCTACGAGCAGTACTTC. This chain connects TRBV27 to TRBJ2-7; 8 positions agree with TRBD1. Germline assignment: CDR1 MNHEY and CDR2 SMNVEV (reference sequence). V gave up 6 bases and J gave up 3 bases; unmatched junction bases: 10. The CDR3 length is 15 residues.

The chain carries TRBV6-6 and TRBJ2-7; 13 nucleotides match TRBD2. The length of the CDR3 is 13 residues. V lost 7 bases and J lost 8; bases outside the gene matches: 5. The germline V gene encodes CDR1 MNHNY and CDR2 SVGAGI (reference sequence). CDR3 DNA sequence: TGTGCCAGCAATATGGGACTAGCGGGAAAGCAGTACTTC. Translating gives CASNMGLAGKQYF.